These 5 T cell receptor beta chains were all obtained from the same sample, sequenced in a study of T cell repertoires in cytomegalovirus infection. Using its own MiXCR run on the reads, TCRdb lists one record per CDR3 protein. The table shows 830,000 or so distinct CDR3 sequences, with 32% occurring only once. No antigen is known for these receptors. Specimen: cultured CD8+ T cells from PBMCs, collected from culture after CMV antigen stimulation. The receptors derive from a human donor in good health (CMV status not recorded). Some clones in this sample may be carry-over from other donors' samples.

The V and J genes are TRBV27 and TRBJ2-7; TRBD2 might be the D (5 bases). Looked up from germline, CDR1 is MNHEY and CDR2 is SMNVEV (reference sequence). V was trimmed by 4 bases and J by 0 bases, leaving 10 bases between them. The length of the CDR3 is 14 residues. The CDR3 coding sequence is TGTGCCAGCAGTTGGGGTAGCGACTCCTACGAGCAGTACTTC. Translating gives CASSWGSDSYEQYF.

This clonotype was detected only a few times. The rearrangement links TRBV11-2 to TRBJ1-5, with D hard to call. CDR1 and CDR2 from the germline V gene are SGHAT and FQNNGV. Deletions cut 6 bases from V and 7 bases from J, with 10 bases between. The CDR3 loop spans 12 amino acids. The CDR3 DNA is TGTGCCAGCAGTAGAGGCGAGCAGCCCCAGCATTTT. As protein: CASSRGEQPQHF.

The gene calls are TRBV18 and TRBJ1-2; possibly TRBD1 for D (6 bases). Trimming left V 11 bases short and J 5 bases short, with 21 bases between. The CDR3 extends over 14 amino acids. The germline gives CDR1 KGHSH, CDR2 LQKENI. The CDR3 loop is CASANAGAKYGYTF. DNA of the CDR3: TGTGCCTCGGCCAATGCAGGGGCCAAGTATGGCTACACCTTC. The whole variable domain, filled in from reference TRBV18 and TRBJ1-2, reads NAGVMQNPRHLVRRRGQEARLRCSPMKGHSHVYWYRQLPEEGLKFMVYLQKENIIDESGMPKERFSAEFPKEGPSILRIQQVVRGDSAAYFCASANAGAKYGYTFGSGTRLTVV.

This chain uses TRBV4-1 with TRBJ2-5; no clear D gene. The V gene lost 0 bases and the J gene lost 1 base, with 6 bases spanning the gap. Germline CDR1 MGHRA, CDR2 YSYEKL. This CDR3 has 14 residues. Here the CDR3 DNA reads TGCGCCAGCAGCCAAGATCCCAGCCAAGAGACCCAGTACTTC. Amino acids: CASSQDPSQETQYF.

This clonotype showed up just a few times. The rearrangement joins TRBV5-6 to TRBJ1-2; D not resolved. V gave up 1 base and J gave up 3 bases, with 28 bases separating them. CDR3 length equals 20 residues. Per germline, CDR1 SGHDT and CDR2 YYEEEE. The CDR3 here is CASSLNQQTPSPVYHYGYTF. The CDR3 nucleotides read TGTGCCAGCAGCTTGAACCAACAGACCCCGAGTCCCGTCTACCACTATGGCTACACCTTC. Full variable domain (outside the CDR3, taken from reference TRBV5-6 and TRBJ1-2): DAGVTQSPTHLIKTRGQQVTLRCSPKSGHDTVSWYQQALGQGPQFIFQYYEEEERQRGNFPDRFSGHQFPNYSSELNVNALLLGDSALYLCASSLNQQTPSPVYHYGYTFGSGTRLTVV.